These T cell receptor beta chains were read from a single sample in a study of blood T cell repertoires in COVID-19. Assay used: immunoSEQ multiplex PCR; TCRdb lists only in-frame clones, some missing. Of 100,000 to 150,000 clones in the sample, 81% were seen once. Sample: peripheral blood. The receptors shown here come from a man under 40 with COVID-19, enrolled during active disease. Each CDR3 is given with its conserved first and last residue. The D gene is left open where the match is weak. Some rows mark clone size as missing; the rest say once, few, many or name a class of expanded clone.

DNA | CDR3 | V | size | J | D
TGTGCCAGCAGCTTGTACTTCAACGTCCTGACTTTC | CASSLYFNVLTF | TRBV5-6 | . | TRBJ2-6 | .
TGTGCCTGGAGTCGGGGGTACGAGCAGTACTTC | CAWSRGYEQYF | TRBV30 | . | TRBJ2-7 | .
TGTGCCAGTACCCCGACAGGGATTGGAGGCTACACCTTC | CASTPTGIGGYTF | TRBV19 | once | TRBJ1-2 | TRBD1
TGTGCCAGCAGATCGGCAGGGGGCTCTTATAATTCACCCCTCCACTTT | CASRSAGGSYNSPLHF | TRBV28 | . | TRBJ1-6 | TRBD1
TGCGCCAGCAGCTTGGAAGGCGCCTGGGGCGGCGAGCAGTACTTC | CASSLEGAWGGEQYF | TRBV5-1 | few | TRBJ2-7 | .
TGTGCCAGTAGTTCCTCTAGCGGTTCCACAGATACGCAGTATTTT | CASSSSSGSTDTQYF | TRBV19 | . | TRBJ2-3 | TRBD2
TGTGCCAGCAGCTTTGACAGCACCCGGGGGGCAGAGACCCAGTACTTC | CASSFDSTRGAETQYF | TRBV5-4 | . | TRBJ2-5 | .
TGTGCCATCAGTGAGTCGGCAGGGGCTGAAGCTTTCTTT | CAISESAGAEAFF | TRBV10-3 | . | TRBJ1-1 | .
TGCGCCAGCAGCTTGCAGGGACAGGGGGGCGAGCAGTACTTC | CASSLQGQGGEQYF | TRBV5-1 | few | TRBJ2-7 | TRBD1
TGTGCCAGCAGCTTGGCGGGAGGTTCCTACAATGAGCAGTTCTTC | CASSLAGGSYNEQFF | TRBV11-2 | . | TRBJ2-1 | TRBD2
TGTGCCAGTAGTATGCCTCAGGGTGGAACTGAAGCTTTCTTT | CASSMPQGGTEAFF | TRBV19 | . | TRBJ1-1 | .
TGTGCCAGTAGTATCGGGACAGGGTTTGGTGAAGCTTTCTTT | CASSIGTGFGEAFF | TRBV19 | . | TRBJ1-1 | TRBD1
TGTGCCAGCAGCTTAGGAGGGCTTAGGGGGTACAATGAGCAGTTCTTC | CASSLGGLRGYNEQFF | TRBV7-2 | once | TRBJ2-1 | .
TGTGCCAGTAGCCCGGGACAGGGTGTACTCTATGGCTACACCTTC | CASSPGQGVLYGYTF | TRBV19 | many | TRBJ1-2 | TRBD1
TGTGCCAGCAGCCCGGGACAACCTAATAGCAATCAGCCCCAGCATTTT | CASSPGQPNSNQPQHF | TRBV2 | . | TRBJ1-5 | .
TGTGCCAGCAGTTTATCGGTGGGACAGAGCTCCTACGAGCAGTACTTC | CASSLSVGQSSYEQYF | TRBV27 | . | TRBJ2-7 | TRBD1
TGTGCCAGCAGCCGGGACATTTCGCCCAATCAGCCCCAGCATTTT | CASSRDISPNQPQHF | TRBV6-5 | few | TRBJ1-5 | .